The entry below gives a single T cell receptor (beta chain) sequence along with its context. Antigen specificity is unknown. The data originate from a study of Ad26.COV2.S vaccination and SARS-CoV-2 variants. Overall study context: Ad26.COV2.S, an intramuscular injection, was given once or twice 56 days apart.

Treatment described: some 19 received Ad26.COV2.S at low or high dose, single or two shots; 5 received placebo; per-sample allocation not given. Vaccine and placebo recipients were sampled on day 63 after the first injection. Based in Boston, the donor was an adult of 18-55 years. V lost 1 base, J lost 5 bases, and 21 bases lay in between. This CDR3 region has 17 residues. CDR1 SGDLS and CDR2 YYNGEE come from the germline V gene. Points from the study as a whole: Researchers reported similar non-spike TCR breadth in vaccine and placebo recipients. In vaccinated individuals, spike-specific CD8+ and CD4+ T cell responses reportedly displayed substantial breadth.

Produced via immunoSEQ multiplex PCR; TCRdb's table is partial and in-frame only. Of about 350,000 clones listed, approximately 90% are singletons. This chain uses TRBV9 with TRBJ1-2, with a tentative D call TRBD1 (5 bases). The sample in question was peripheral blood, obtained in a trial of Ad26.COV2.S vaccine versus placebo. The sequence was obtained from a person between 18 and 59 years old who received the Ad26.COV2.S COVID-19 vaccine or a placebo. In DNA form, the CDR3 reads TGTGCCAGCAGCGTATCGGCAGGGACTTCGGGTCAATATGGCTACACCTTC. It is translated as CASSVSAGTSGQYGYTF.